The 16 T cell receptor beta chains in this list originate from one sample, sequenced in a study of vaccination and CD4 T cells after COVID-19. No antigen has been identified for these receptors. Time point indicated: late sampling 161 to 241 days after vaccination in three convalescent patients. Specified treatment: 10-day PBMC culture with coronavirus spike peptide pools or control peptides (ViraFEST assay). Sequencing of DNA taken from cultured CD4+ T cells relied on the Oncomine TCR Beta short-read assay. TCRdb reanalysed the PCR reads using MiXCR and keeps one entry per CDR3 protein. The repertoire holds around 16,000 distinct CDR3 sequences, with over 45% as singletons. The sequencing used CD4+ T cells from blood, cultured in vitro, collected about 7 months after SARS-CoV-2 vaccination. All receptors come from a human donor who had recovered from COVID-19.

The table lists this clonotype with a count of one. The CDR3 reads CASRTDRAGGSYEQYF. CDR3 nucleotide sequence: TGTGCCAGCAGGACCGACAGGGCGGGGGGTTCCTACGAGCAGTACTTC. The chain couples TRBV2 to TRBJ2-7, with D maybe TRBD2 (8 bases). The CDR3 sequence is 16 residues long. V was clipped by 6 bases and J by 1 base, with 19 bases between them. The V gene's germline CDR1 is SNHLY and CDR2 FYNNEI.

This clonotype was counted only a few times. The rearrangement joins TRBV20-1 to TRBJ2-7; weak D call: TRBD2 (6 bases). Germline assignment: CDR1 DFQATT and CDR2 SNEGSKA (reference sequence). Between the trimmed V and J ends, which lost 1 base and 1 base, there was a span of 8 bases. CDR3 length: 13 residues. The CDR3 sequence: CSARGGLSYEQYF. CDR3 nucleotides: TGCAGTGCTAGAGGGGGACTTTCCTACGAGCAGTACTTC.

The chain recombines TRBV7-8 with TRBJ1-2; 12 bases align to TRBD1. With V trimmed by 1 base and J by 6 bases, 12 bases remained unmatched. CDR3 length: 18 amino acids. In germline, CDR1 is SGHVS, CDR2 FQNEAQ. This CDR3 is CASSLVQGDRGRTDGYTF. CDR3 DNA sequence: TGTGCCAGCAGCTTAGTTCAAGGGGACAGGGGGCGTACGGATGGCTACACCTTC.

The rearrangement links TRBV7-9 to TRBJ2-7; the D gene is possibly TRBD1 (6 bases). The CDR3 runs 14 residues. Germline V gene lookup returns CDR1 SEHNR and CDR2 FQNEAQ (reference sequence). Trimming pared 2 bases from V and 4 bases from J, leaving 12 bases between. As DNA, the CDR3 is TGTGCCAGCAGCTTAAGGACAGATAAGTACGAGCAGTACTTC. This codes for CASSLRTDKYEQYF.

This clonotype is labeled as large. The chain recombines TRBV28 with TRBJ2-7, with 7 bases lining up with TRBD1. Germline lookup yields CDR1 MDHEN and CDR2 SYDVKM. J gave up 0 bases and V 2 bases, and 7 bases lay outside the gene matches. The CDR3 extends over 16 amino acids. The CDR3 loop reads CASSLNRGRSSYEQYF. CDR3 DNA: TGTGCCAGCAGTTTAAACAGGGGACGGAGCTCCTACGAGCAGTACTTC.

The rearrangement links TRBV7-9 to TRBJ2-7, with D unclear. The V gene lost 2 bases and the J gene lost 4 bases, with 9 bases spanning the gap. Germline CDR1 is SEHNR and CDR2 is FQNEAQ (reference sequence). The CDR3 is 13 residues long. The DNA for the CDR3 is TGTGCCAGCAGCTTATCTATGGGATACGAGCAGTACTTC. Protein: CASSLSMGYEQYF.

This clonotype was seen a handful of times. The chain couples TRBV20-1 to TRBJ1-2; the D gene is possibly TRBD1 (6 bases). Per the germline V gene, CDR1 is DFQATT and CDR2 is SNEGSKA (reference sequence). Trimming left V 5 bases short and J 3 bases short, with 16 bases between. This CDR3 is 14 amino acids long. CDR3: CSARPPTGDYGYTF. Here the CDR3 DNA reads TGCAGTGCTCGACCCCCGACAGGTGACTATGGCTACACCTTC.

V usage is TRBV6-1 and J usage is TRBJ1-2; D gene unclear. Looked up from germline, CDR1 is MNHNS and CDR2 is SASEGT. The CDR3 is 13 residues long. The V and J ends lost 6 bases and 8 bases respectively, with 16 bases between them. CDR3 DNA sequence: TGTGCCAGCAGGGGGTGGTTTCCTGGAGGCTACACCTTC. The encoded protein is CASRGWFPGGYTF.

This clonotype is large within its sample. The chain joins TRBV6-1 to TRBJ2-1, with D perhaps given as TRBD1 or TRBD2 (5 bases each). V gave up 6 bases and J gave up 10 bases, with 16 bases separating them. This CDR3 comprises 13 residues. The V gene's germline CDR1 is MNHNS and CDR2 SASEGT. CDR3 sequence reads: CASRPPGDGEQFF. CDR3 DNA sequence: TGTGCCAGCAGACCCCCCGGGGACGGAGAGCAGTTCTTC.

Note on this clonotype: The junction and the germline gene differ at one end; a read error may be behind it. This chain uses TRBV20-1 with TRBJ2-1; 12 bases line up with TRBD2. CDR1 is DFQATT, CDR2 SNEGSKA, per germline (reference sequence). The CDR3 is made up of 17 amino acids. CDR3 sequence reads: CSASRLAGAAVYNGQFF. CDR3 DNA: TGCAGTGCTAGTCGACTAGCGGGAGCAGCGGTATACAATGGGCAGTTCTTC.

The CDR3 bases are TGTGCCACGTGGACCACAGGGGGCTCAGGAGATACGCAGTATTTT. This encodes CATWTTGGSGDTQYF. The chain has TRBV19 and TRBJ2-3, with TRBD1 matching over 9 bases. Trimming removed 10 bases from V and 5 bases from J; junction bases left unmatched: 13. The germline gives CDR1 LNHDA, CDR2 SQIVND (reference sequence). This CDR3 spans 15 amino acids.

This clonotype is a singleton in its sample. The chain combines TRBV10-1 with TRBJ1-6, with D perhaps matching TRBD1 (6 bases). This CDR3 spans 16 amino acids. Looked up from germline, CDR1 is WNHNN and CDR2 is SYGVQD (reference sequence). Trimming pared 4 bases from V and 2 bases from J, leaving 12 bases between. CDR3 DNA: TGCGCCAGCAGTGGGCACAGGGTAGCCTATAATTCACCCCTCCACTTT. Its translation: CASSGHRVAYNSPLHF.

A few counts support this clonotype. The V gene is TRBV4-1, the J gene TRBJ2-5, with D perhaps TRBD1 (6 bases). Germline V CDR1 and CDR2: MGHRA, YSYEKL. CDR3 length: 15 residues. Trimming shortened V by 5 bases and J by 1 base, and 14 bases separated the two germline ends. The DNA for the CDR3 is TGCGCCAGCAGCGCGCAGACAGGTATCCAAGAGACCCAGTACTTC. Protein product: CASSAQTGIQETQYF.

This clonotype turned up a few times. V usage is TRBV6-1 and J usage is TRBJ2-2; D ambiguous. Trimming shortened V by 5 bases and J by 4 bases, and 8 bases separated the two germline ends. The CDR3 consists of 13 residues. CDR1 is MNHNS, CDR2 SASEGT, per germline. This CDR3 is CASSRRSTGELFF. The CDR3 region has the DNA TGTGCCAGCAGTCGGCGTAGCACCGGGGAGCTGTTTTTT.

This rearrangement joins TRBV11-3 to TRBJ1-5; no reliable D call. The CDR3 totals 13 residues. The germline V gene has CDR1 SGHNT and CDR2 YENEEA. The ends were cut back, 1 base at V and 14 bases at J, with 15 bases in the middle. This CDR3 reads CASSLVLGSPEHF. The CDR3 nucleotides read TGTGCCAGCAGCTTAGTTCTCGGCTCCCCAGAGCATTTT.

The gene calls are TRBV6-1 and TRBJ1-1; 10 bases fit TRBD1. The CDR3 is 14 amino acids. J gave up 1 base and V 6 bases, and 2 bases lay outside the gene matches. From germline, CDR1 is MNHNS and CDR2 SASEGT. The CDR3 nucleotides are TGTGCCAGCAGCGACAGGGGGCGGAACACTGAAGCTTTCTTT. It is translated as CASSDRGRNTEAFF.